Listed below are T cell receptor beta chains from one sample, sequenced in a study of shared clonotypes between healthy human individuals. The assay was immunoSEQ multiplex PCR, and TCRdb's table has in-frame clones only and misses some. The sample lists about 1 million clones; about 77% were seen once. Sequences were obtained from memory CD4+ T cells sorted from blood. The source is a man between 18 and 35 years old in good health. Both conserved end residues are part of each CDR3. A D gene is named only where the DNA matches it firmly. Clone size is not always given. Where it is, it says once, few, many or a class for expanded clones.

v_call: TRBV11-2
clone_size: .
d_call: .
j_call: TRBJ1-5
cdr3_length: 16
cdr3_nt: TGTGCCAGCAGTCTCGGGACGCCGGCGGGCAATCAGCCCCAGCATTTT
cdr3_aa: CASSLGTPAGNQPQHF

v_call: TRBV10-3
clone_size: .
d_call: .
j_call: TRBJ1-2
cdr3_length: 14
cdr3_nt: TGTGCCATCAGTGTCTTGCTAGGGATCTATGGCTACACCTTC
cdr3_aa: CAISVLLGIYGYTF

v_call: TRBV12-5
clone_size: .
d_call: .
j_call: TRBJ1-6
cdr3_length: 13
cdr3_nt: TGTGCTAGTGGTTTAGACGGTTATTCACCCCTCCACTTT
cdr3_aa: CASGLDGYSPLHF

v_call: TRBV27
clone_size: .
d_call: TRBD1
j_call: TRBJ1-2
cdr3_length: 13
cdr3_nt: TGTGCCAGCAGGGCGACAGGGGAGTATGGCTACACCTTC
cdr3_aa: CASRATGEYGYTF

v_call: TRBV6-6
clone_size: few
d_call: .
j_call: TRBJ2-5
cdr3_length: 12
cdr3_nt: TGTGCCAGCAGTCATCAAAGCGAGACCCAGTACTTC
cdr3_aa: CASSHQSETQYF

v_call: TRBV19
clone_size: few
d_call: .
j_call: TRBJ1-1
cdr3_length: 13
cdr3_nt: TGTGCCAGTAGTCCCTCACAGGGTTATTCAGCTTTCTTT
cdr3_aa: CASSPSQGYSAFF

v_call: TRBV29-1
clone_size: .
d_call: .
j_call: TRBJ2-3
cdr3_length: 13
cdr3_nt: TGCAGCGTTGAGGACAGTTCTCCAGATACGCAGTATTTT
cdr3_aa: CSVEDSSPDTQYF

v_call: TRBV28
clone_size: .
d_call: .
j_call: TRBJ2-2
cdr3_length: 15
cdr3_nt: TGTGCCGGCAGTTTTGGGGGAACCAGCACCGGGGAGCTGTTTTTT
cdr3_aa: CAGSFGGTSTGELFF

v_call: TRBV5-6
clone_size: .
d_call: .
j_call: TRBJ2-3
cdr3_length: 12
cdr3_nt: TGTGCCAGCAGCCGCGACACAGATACGCAGTATTTT
cdr3_aa: CASSRDTDTQYF

v_call: TRBV7-9
clone_size: .
d_call: .
j_call: TRBJ2-1
cdr3_length: 15
cdr3_nt: TGTGCCAGCAGCTTAGGACTAGGGAATTGGAATGAGCAGTTCTTC
cdr3_aa: CASSLGLGNWNEQFF

v_call: TRBV2
clone_size: once
d_call: .
j_call: TRBJ1-1
cdr3_length: 13
cdr3_nt: TGTGCCAGCAGATCAACAGGGAACACTGAAGCTTTCTTT
cdr3_aa: CASRSTGNTEAFF

v_call: TRBV29-1
clone_size: .
d_call: .
j_call: TRBJ1-1
cdr3_length: 11
cdr3_nt: TGCAGCGCCTCCAAGTTGGATGAAGCTTTCTTT
cdr3_aa: CSASKLDEAFF

v_call: TRBV6-5
clone_size: .
d_call: TRBD1
j_call: TRBJ1-6
cdr3_length: 13
cdr3_nt: TGTGCCAGCAGTGGCAGGGGGGACTCACCCCTCCACTTT
cdr3_aa: CASSGRGDSPLHF

v_call: TRBV7-2
clone_size: .
d_call: TRBD1
j_call: TRBJ1-4
cdr3_length: 16
cdr3_nt: TGTGCCAGCAGCTTAGGAGGACAGGCAACTAATGAAAAACTGTTTTTT
cdr3_aa: CASSLGGQATNEKLFF

v_call: TRBV18
clone_size: .
d_call: .
j_call: TRBJ1-5
cdr3_length: 15
cdr3_nt: TGTGCCAGCTCCCAGAATGGAGGGAGCAATCAGCCCCAGCATTTT
cdr3_aa: CASSQNGGSNQPQHF

v_call: TRBV6-1
clone_size: .
d_call: .
j_call: TRBJ2-1
cdr3_length: 11
cdr3_nt: TGTGCCAGCAGTGAAGGGTGGGAGCAGTTCTTC
cdr3_aa: CASSEGWEQFF

v_call: TRBV5-1
clone_size: once
d_call: TRBD1
j_call: TRBJ1-6
cdr3_length: 16
cdr3_nt: TGCGCCAGCAGCCAAAATCGGGACAGGCCCAATTCACCCCTCCACTTT
cdr3_aa: CASSQNRDRPNSPLHF

v_call: TRBV10-1
clone_size: .
d_call: .
j_call: TRBJ1-1
cdr3_length: 13
cdr3_nt: TGCGCCAGCAGAGCGGCCACGAACACTGAAGCTTTCTTT
cdr3_aa: CASRAATNTEAFF

v_call: TRBV9
clone_size: .
d_call: .
j_call: TRBJ2-3
cdr3_length: 15
cdr3_nt: TGTGCCAGCAGCGTAGGAGGGAGAGGGACAGATACGCAGTATTTT
cdr3_aa: CASSVGGRGTDTQYF

v_call: TRBV6-1
clone_size: .
d_call: .
j_call: TRBJ2-7
cdr3_length: 14
cdr3_nt: TGTGCCAGCAGTACCCAGACGGGCGGTGACGAGCAGTACTTC
cdr3_aa: CASSTQTGGDEQYF

v_call: TRBV6-1
clone_size: once
d_call: TRBD1
j_call: TRBJ1-2
cdr3_length: 15
cdr3_nt: TGTGCCAGCAGCGCGATCCGGGACAGGGAAGGTGGCTACACCTTC
cdr3_aa: CASSAIRDREGGYTF

v_call: TRBV19
clone_size: once
d_call: .
j_call: TRBJ2-1
cdr3_length: 14
cdr3_nt: TGTGCCAGTAGTAGAGGGGACGGTCGCAATGAGCAGTTCTTC
cdr3_aa: CASSRGDGRNEQFF

v_call: TRBV7-3
clone_size: .
d_call: TRBD1
j_call: TRBJ2-6
cdr3_length: 16
cdr3_nt: TGTGCCAGCCGGGGACAGGGTCCCTCTGGGGCCAACGTCCTGACTTTC
cdr3_aa: CASRGQGPSGANVLTF

v_call: TRBV4-1
clone_size: .
d_call: .
j_call: TRBJ1-2
cdr3_length: 15
cdr3_nt: TGCGCCAGCAGCCAAGACGGGATTCTCGGGTATGGCTACACCTTC
cdr3_aa: CASSQDGILGYGYTF

v_call: TRBV18
clone_size: .
d_call: TRBD1
j_call: TRBJ1-2
cdr3_length: 15
cdr3_nt: TGTGCCAGCTCACCACGTTCAGGGGGACTTTATGGCTACACCTTC
cdr3_aa: CASSPRSGGLYGYTF

v_call: TRBV30
clone_size: .
d_call: TRBD2
j_call: TRBJ2-3
cdr3_length: 16
cdr3_nt: TGTGCCTGGAGTCCCGGACTAGCGGGAGGATCAGATACGCAGTATTTT
cdr3_aa: CAWSPGLAGGSDTQYF

v_call: TRBV29-1
clone_size: .
d_call: TRBD1
j_call: TRBJ2-7
cdr3_length: 14
cdr3_nt: TGCAGCGCAGAGGGGGACAGGGGGATTGGCGAGCAGTACTTC
cdr3_aa: CSAEGDRGIGEQYF

v_call: TRBV18
clone_size: .
d_call: .
j_call: TRBJ1-2
cdr3_length: 16
cdr3_nt: TGTGCCAGCTCACTCCAGCCCCCCCCAGCCAACTATGGCTACACCTTC
cdr3_aa: CASSLQPPPANYGYTF

v_call: TRBV5-5
clone_size: .
d_call: TRBD1
j_call: TRBJ2-5
cdr3_length: 16
cdr3_nt: TGTGCCAGCAGCGCCCATATGGCTGGGACAGAAGAGACCCAGTACTTC
cdr3_aa: CASSAHMAGTEETQYF

v_call: TRBV6-5
clone_size: .
d_call: TRBD1
j_call: TRBJ1-3
cdr3_length: 15
cdr3_nt: TGTGCCAGCAGTTACTCGATAGGGGACAGGAACACCATATATTTT
cdr3_aa: CASSYSIGDRNTIYF

v_call: TRBV15
clone_size: .
d_call: TRBD2
j_call: TRBJ2-5
cdr3_length: 16
cdr3_nt: TGTGCCACCAGCAGATCTAGCGGGGGGGGCCAAGAGACCCAGTACTTC
cdr3_aa: CATSRSSGGGQETQYF

v_call: TRBV9
clone_size: .
d_call: TRBD2
j_call: TRBJ2-1
cdr3_length: 17
cdr3_nt: TGTGCCAGCAGCTTAAGGACTAGCGGGGGGGCGAAGGATGAGCAGTTCTTC
cdr3_aa: CASSLRTSGGAKDEQFF

v_call: TRBV30
clone_size: .
d_call: .
j_call: TRBJ1-6
cdr3_length: 13
cdr3_nt: TGTGCCTGGAGTAGTGGTGGGAATTCACCCCTCCACTTT
cdr3_aa: CAWSSGGNSPLHF

v_call: TRBV5-6
clone_size: .
d_call: .
j_call: TRBJ2-7
cdr3_length: 12
cdr3_nt: TGTGCCAGCAGCCTCTCTCTGGACGAGCAGTACTTC
cdr3_aa: CASSLSLDEQYF

v_call: TRBV6-5
clone_size: .
d_call: .
j_call: TRBJ2-7
cdr3_length: 12
cdr3_nt: TGTGCCAGCAGATCGACTAGGAACGAGCAGTACTTC
cdr3_aa: CASRSTRNEQYF

v_call: TRBV7-2
clone_size: .
d_call: .
j_call: TRBJ2-2
cdr3_length: 13
cdr3_nt: TGTGCCAGCAGCTTATCGAACCTCGGGGAGCTGTTTTTT
cdr3_aa: CASSLSNLGELFF

v_call: TRBV6-5
clone_size: few
d_call: .
j_call: TRBJ1-1
cdr3_length: 15
cdr3_nt: TGTGCCAGCAGACCCTTAGGGACGGAGAACACTGAAGCTTTCTTT
cdr3_aa: CASRPLGTENTEAFF